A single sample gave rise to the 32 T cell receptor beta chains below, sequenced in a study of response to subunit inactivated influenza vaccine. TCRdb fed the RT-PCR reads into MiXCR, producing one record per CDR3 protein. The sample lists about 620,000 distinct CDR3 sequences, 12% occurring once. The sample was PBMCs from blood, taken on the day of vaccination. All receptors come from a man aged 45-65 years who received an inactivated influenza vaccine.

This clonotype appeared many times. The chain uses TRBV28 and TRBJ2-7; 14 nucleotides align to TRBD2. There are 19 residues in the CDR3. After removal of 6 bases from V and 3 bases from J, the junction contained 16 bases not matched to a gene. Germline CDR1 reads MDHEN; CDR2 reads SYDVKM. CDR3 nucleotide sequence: TGTGCCAGCAGCACCCCAGGACTAGCGGGAGGCTCGGCTCTCTACGAGCAGTACTTC. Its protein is CASSTPGLAGGSALYEQYF.

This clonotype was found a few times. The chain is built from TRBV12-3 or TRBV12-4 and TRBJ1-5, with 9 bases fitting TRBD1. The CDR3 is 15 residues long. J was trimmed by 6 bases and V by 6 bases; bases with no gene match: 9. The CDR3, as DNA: TGTGCCAGCAGCGACACAGGGGGCCCGGCTCAGCCCCAGCATTTT. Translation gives CASSDTGGPAQPQHF.

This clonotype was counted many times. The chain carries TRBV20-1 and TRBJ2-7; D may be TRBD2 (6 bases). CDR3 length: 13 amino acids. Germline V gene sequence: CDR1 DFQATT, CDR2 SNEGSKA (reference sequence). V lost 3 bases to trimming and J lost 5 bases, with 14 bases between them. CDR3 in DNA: TGCAGTGCTAGTGGTGGGGAGGTCGACGAGCAGTACTTC. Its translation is CSASGGEVDEQYF.

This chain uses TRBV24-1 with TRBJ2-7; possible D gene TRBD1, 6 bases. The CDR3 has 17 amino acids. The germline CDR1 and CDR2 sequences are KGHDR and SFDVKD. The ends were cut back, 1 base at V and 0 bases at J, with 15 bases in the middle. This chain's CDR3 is CATSDLFPGDSSYEQYF. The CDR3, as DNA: TGTGCCACCAGTGATTTATTTCCAGGGGATAGCTCCTACGAGCAGTACTTC.

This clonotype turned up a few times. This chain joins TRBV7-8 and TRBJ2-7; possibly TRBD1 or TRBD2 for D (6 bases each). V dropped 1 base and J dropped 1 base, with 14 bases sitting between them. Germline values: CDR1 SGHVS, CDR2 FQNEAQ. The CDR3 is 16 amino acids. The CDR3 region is CASSLDGGPPSYEQYF. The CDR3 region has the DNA TGTGCCAGCAGCTTAGACGGGGGCCCGCCGTCCTACGAGCAGTACTTC.

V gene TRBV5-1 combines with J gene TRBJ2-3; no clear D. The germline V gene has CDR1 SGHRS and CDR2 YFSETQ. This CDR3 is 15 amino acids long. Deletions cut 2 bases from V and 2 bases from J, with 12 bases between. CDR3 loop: CASSFVPLVTDTQYF. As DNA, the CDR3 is TGCGCCAGCAGCTTTGTCCCCCTGGTCACAGATACGCAGTATTTT.

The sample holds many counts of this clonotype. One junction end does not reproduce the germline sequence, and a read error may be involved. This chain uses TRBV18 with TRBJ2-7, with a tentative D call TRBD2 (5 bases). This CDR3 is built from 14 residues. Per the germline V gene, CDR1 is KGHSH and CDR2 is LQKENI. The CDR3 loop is CASSPGSGSYEQYF. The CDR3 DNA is TGCGCCAGCAGTCCGGGGTCCGGTTCCTACGAGCAGTACTTC.

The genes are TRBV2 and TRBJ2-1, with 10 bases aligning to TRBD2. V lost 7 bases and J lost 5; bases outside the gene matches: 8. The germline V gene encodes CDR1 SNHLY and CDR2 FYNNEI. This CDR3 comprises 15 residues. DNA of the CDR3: TGTGCCAGCAACCCCCGGACTAGCGGAAACAATGAGCAGTTCTTC. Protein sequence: CASNPRTSGNNEQFF. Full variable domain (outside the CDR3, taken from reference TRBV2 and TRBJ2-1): EPEVTQTPSHQVTQMGQEVILRCVPISNHLYFYWYRQILGQKVEFLVSFYNNEISEKSEIFDDQFSVERPDGSNFTLKIRSTKLEDSAMYFCASNPRTSGNNEQFFGPGTRLTVL.

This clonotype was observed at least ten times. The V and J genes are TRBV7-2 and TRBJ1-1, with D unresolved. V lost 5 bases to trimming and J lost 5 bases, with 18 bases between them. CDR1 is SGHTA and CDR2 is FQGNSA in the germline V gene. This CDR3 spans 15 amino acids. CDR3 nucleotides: TGTGCCAGCAGCCCAGTGACTGGAGGGCGAACTGAAGCTTTCTTT. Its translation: CASSPVTGGRTEAFF.

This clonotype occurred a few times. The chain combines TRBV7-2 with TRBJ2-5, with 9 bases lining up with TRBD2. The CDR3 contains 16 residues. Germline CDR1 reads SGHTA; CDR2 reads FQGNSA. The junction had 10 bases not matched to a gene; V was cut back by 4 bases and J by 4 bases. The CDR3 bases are TGTGCCAGCAGCTCATTCGGACTAGCGCTGGCAGAGACCCAGTACTTC. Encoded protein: CASSSFGLALAETQYF.

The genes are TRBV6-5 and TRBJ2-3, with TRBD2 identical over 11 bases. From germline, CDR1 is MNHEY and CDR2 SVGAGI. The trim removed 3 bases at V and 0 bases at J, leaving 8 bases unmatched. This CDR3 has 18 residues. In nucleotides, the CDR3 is TGTGCCAGCAGTTATATACTAGCGGGGGTCCCAAGCACAGATACGCAGTATTTT. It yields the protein CASSYILAGVPSTDTQYF.

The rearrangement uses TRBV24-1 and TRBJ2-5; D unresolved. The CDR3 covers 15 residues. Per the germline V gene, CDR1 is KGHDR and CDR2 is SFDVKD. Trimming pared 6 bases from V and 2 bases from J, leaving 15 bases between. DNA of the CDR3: TGTGCCACCAGTCCTGCAGGCACGAATCAAGAGACCCAGTACTTC. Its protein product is CATSPAGTNQETQYF.

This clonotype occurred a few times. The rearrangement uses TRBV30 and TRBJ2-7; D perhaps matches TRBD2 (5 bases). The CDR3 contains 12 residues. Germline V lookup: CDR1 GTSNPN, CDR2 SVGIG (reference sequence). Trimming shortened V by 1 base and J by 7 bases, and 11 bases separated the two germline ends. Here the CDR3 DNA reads TGTGCCTGGAGTGAGGGTCCGGGAGAGCAGTACTTC. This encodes CAWSEGPGEQYF.

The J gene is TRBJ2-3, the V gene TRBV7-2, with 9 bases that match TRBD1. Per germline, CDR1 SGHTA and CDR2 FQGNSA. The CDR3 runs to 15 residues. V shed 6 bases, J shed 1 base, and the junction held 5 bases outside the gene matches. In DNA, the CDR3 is TGTGCCAGCAGGGGACAGGGAATGGGCACAGATACGCAGTATTTT. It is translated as CASRGQGMGTDTQYF.

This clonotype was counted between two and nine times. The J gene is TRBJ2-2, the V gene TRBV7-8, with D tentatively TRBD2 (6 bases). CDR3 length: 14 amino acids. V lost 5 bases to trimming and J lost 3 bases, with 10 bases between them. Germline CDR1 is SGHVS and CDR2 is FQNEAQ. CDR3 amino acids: CASSRTSYTGELFF. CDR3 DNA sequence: TGTGCCAGCAGCCGTACTAGCTACACCGGGGAGCTGTTTTTT.

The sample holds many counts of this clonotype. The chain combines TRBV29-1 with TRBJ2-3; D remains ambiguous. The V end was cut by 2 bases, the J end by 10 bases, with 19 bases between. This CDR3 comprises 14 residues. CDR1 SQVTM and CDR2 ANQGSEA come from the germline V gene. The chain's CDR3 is CSVETPPSSGPQYF. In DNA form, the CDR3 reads TGCAGCGTTGAAACCCCCCCCAGCTCAGGTCCGCAGTATTTT.

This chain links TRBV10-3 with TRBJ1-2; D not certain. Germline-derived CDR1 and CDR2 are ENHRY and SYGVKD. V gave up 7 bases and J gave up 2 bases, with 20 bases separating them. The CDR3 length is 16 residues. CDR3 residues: CAIKDILAVENYGYTF. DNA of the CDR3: TGTGCCATCAAAGACATACTCGCAGTCGAAAACTATGGCTACACCTTC.

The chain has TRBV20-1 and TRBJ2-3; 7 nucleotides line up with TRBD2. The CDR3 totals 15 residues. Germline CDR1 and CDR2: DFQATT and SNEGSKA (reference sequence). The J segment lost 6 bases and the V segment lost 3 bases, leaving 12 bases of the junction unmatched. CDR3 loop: CSARRGSRVSDTQYF. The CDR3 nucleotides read TGCAGTGCTAGGCGCGGGAGTCGAGTAAGCGATACGCAGTATTTT.

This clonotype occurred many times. CDR3 residues: CASSEEGIPGELFF. The CDR3 nucleotides read TGTGCCAGCAGTGAGGAAGGTATTCCCGGGGAGCTGTTTTTT. The chain couples TRBV25-1 to TRBJ2-2; D ambiguous. Germline-derived CDR1 and CDR2 are MGHDK and SYGVNS. With 3 bases removed from V and 6 bases from J, the gap between germline ends came to 11 bases. The CDR3 consists of 14 residues.

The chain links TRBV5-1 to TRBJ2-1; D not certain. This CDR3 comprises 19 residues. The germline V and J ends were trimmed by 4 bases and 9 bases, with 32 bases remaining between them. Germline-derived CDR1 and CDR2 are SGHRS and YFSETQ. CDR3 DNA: TGCGCCAGCAGCCTCCGGACCTCTGTCAGTTTTTCCCAATCTGGTGAGCAGTTCTTC. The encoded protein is CASSLRTSVSFSQSGEQFF.

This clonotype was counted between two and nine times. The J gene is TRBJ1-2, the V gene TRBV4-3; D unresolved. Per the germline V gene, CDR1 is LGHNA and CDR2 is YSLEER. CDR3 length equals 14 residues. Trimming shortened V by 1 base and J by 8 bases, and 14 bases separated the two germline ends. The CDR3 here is CASSQVRAPLGYTF. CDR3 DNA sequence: TGCGCCAGCAGCCAAGTTCGCGCCCCTCTGGGCTACACCTTC.

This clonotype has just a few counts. CDR3: CASSATVYEQYF. Here the CDR3 DNA reads TGTGCCAGCAGCGCAACAGTCTACGAGCAGTACTTC. The genes are TRBV7-8 and TRBJ2-7, with D unresolved. Germline lookup yields CDR1 SGHVS and CDR2 FQNEAQ. This CDR3 has 12 residues. Trimming stripped 5 bases from V and 3 bases from J, with 8 bases between.

The CDR3 DNA reads as TGTGCCACCAGTGATGCTTGGGACGGTACGCAGTATTTT. This encodes CATSDAWDGTQYF. V gene TRBV24-1 combines with J gene TRBJ2-3; tentatively, D is TRBD1 or TRBD2 (5 bases each). Trimming pared 3 bases from V and 8 bases from J, leaving 11 bases between. The germline CDR1 and CDR2 sequences are KGHDR and SFDVKD. The CDR3 contains 13 residues.

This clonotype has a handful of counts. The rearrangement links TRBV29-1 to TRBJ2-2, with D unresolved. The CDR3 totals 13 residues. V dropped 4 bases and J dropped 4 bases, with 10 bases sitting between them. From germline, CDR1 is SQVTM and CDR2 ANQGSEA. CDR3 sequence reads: CSVVRTVTGELFF. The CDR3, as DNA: TGCAGCGTTGTCCGGACGGTCACCGGGGAGCTGTTTTTT.

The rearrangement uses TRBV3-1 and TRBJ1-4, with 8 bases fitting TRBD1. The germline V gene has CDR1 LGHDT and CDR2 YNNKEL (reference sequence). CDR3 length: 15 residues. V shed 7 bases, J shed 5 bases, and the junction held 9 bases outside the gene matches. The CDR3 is CASTHSRGRNEKLFF. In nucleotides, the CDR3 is TGTGCCAGCACCCATTCCAGGGGGCGGAATGAAAAACTGTTTTTT.

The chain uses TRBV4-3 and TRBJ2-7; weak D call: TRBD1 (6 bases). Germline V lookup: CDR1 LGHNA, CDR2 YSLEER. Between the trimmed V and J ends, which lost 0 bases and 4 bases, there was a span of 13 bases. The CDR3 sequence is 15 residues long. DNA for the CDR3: TGCGCCAGCAGCCAAGACCTAAAAGGGGGTTACGAGCAGTACTTC. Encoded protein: CASSQDLKGGYEQYF.

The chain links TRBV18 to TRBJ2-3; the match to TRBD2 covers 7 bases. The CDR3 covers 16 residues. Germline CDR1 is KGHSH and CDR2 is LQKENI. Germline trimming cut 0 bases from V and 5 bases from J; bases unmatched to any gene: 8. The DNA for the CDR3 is TGTGCCAGCTCACCACCGGCAGCGGGGACTGGAGATACGCAGTATTTT. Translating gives CASSPPAAGTGDTQYF.

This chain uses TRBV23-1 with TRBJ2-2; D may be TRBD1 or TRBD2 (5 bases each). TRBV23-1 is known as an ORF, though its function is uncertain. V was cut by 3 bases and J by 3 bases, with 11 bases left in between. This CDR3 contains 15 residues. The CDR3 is CASSQRGWDTGELFF. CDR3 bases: TGCGCCAGCAGTCAGAGGGGTTGGGACACCGGGGAGCTGTTTTTT.

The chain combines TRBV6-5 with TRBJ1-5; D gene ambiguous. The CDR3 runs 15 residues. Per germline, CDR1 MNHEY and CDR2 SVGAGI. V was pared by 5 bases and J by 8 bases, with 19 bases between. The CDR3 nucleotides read TGTGCCAGCAGTCACCCGGGCGGCGGGGTTAAGCCCCAGCATTTT. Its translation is CASSHPGGGVKPQHF.

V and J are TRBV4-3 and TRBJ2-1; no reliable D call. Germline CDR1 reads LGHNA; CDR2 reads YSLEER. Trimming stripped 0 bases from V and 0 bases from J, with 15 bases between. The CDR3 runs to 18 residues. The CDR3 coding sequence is TGCGCCAGCAGCCAAGAAGGTAGCCTCCAGGCCTCCTACAATGAGCAGTTCTTC. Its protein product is CASSQEGSLQASYNEQFF.

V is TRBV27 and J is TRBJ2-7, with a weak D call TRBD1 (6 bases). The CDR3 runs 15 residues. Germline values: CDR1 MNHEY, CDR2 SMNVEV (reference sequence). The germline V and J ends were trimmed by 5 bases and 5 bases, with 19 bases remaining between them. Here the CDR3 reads CASSPLGHLTNEQYF. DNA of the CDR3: TGTGCCAGCAGTCCCCTGGGACACTTAACCAACGAGCAGTACTTC.

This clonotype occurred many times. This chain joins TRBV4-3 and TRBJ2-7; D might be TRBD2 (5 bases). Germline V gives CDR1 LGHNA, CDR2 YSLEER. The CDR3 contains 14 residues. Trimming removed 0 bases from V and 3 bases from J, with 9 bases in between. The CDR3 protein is CASSQDRGNYEQYF. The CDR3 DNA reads TGCGCCAGCAGCCAAGATCGGGGAAACTACGAGCAGTACTTC.